This T cell receptor (beta chain) appears in the sequencing data of a study of control samples from healthy donors and cancer patients. V shed 7 bases, J shed 4 bases, and the junction held 7 bases outside the gene matches. This CDR3 has 13 residues. Per the germline V gene, CDR1 is SQVTM and CDR2 is ANQGSEA. The method was immunoSEQ multiplex PCR; TCRdb's version includes in-frame clones alone and lacks a portion of them. The sample consists of some 150,000 clones, 75% to 95% of them appearing once. This chain connects TRBV29-1 to TRBJ1-2, with 9 positions matching TRBD1. The material sequenced was blood. The origin of this receptor is a man aged 25-45 years in good health. CDR3 nucleotides: TGCAGCGCCAACTCGACAGGGGGCTATGGCTACACCTTC. This codes for CSANSTGGYGYTF.